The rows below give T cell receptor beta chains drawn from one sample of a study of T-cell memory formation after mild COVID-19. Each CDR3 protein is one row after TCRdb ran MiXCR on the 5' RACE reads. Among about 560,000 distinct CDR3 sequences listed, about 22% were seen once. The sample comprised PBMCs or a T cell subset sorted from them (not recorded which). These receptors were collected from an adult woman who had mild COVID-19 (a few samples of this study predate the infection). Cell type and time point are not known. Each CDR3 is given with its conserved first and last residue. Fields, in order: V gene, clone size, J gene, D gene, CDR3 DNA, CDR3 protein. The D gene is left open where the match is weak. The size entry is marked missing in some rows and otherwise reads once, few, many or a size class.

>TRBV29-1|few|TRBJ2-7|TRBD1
TGCAGCGTGGGACAGGGCTATAGCTCCTACGAGCAGTACTTC
CSVGQGYSSYEQYF
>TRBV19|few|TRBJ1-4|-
TGTGCCAGTAGCGCGGGACTGGGTGAAAAACTGTTTTTT
CASSAGLGEKLFF
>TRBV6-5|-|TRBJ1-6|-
TGTGCCGCGGGGCAGCTCAGGTCACCCCTCCACTTT
CAAGQLRSPLHF
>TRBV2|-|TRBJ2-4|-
TGTGCCACCACGGGTGTAGCCAAAAACATTCAGTACTTC
CATTGVAKNIQYF
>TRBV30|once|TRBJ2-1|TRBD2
TGTGCCTGGAGTGTAGGGACTAGCGTCGATGAGCAGTTCTTC
CAWSVGTSVDEQFF
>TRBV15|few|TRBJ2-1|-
TGTGCATCGGGGGACTCGGGCGGGATCGCGCGTGAGCAGTTCTTC
CASGDSGGIAREQFF
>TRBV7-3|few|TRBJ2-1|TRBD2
TGTGCCAGCAGCTCTAGCGGGGGGGGTGAGCAGTTCTTC
CASSSSGGGEQFF
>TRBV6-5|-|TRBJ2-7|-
TGTGCCAGCAGTCCCCGCTTAACCCGGGACTTCCCTCCCTACGAGCAGTACTTC
CASSPRLTRDFPPYEQYF
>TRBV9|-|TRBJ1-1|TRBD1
TGTGCCAGCAGCCCTTACGACAGGGGCACTGAAGCTTTCTTT
CASSPYDRGTEAFF
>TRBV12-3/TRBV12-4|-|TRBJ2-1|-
TGTGCCAGCAGTTTAGATCGTCGGGGTTTTGGGCAGTTCTTC
CASSLDRRGFGQFF
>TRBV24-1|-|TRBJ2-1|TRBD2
TGTGCCACCAGCCTAGCGGGGGTTTACAATGAGCAGTTCTTC
CATSLAGVYNEQFF
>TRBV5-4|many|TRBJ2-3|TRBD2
TGTGCCAGCAGCTTGGATAGCGGGAGGAACACAGATACGCAGTATTTT
CASSLDSGRNTDTQYF
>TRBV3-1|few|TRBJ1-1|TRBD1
TGTGCCAGCAGCAATGATCGGGACAGGGCCCTGAACACTGAAGCTTTCTTT
CASSNDRDRALNTEAFF
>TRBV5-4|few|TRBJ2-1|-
TGTGCCAGCAGACCCGTGTATGGTGAGCAGTTCTTC
CASRPVYGEQFF
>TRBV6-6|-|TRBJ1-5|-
TGTGCCAGCAGTTACCATCGGGATAGGGGCAATCAGCCCCAGCATTTT
CASSYHRDRGNQPQHF
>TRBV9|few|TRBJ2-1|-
TGTGCCAGCAGCGTAGATTGGGGACTGGTACTCAATGAGCAGTTCTTC
CASSVDWGLVLNEQFF
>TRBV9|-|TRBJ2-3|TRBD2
TGTGCCAGCAGCGTAGCTACGTCTAGCGGGGGAGATACGCAGTATTTT
CASSVATSSGGDTQYF
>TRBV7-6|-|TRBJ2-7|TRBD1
TGTGCCAGCAGCTTATATGGGACAGGAACCTACGAGCAGTACTTC
CASSLYGTGTYEQYF
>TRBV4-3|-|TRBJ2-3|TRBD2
TGCGCCAGCAGCCCCGGGACTAGCGGGGCGGCAGATACGCAGTATTTT
CASSPGTSGAADTQYF
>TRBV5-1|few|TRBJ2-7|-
TGCGCCAGCAGCTGGGAAGGATGGGCGGAGCAGTACTTC
CASSWEGWAEQYF
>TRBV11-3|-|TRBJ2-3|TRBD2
TGTGCCAGCAGCTTAGGGGGCGGGAGAGAATCAGATACGCAGTATTTT
CASSLGGGRESDTQYF
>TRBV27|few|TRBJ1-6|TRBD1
TGTGCCAGCAGTATGGGACAGGGGGATCCTTTTTCACCCCTCCACTTT
CASSMGQGDPFSPLHF
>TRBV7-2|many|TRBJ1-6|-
TGTGCCAGCAGCTTAGGGGGGGGCAGGGGTAACTCACCCCTCCACTTT
CASSLGGGRGNSPLHF
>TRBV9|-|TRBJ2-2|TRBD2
TGTGCCAGCAGCGAGGCGGGGGGCCGGGGAACCGGGGAGCTGTTTTTT
CASSEAGGRGTGELFF
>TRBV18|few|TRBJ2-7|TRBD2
TGTGCCAGCTCACCTACTAGCGGGAGGGCCTACGAGCAGTACTTC
CASSPTSGRAYEQYF
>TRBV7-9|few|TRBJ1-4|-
TGTGCCAGCAGCATCGGACTCGCGGCCGGGGAAAAACTGTTTTTT
CASSIGLAAGEKLFF
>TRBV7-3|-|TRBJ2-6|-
TGTGCCAGCAGCCCCGCACAGGGCTTCGGGGCCAACGTCCTGACTTTC
CASSPAQGFGANVLTF
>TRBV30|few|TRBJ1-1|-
TGTGCCTGCAGCCGGGCAATGAACACTGAAGCTTTCTTT
CACSRAMNTEAFF
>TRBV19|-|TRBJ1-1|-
TGTGCCAGTAGTATGTCGGAGGGGAACACTGAAGCTTTCTTT
CASSMSEGNTEAFF
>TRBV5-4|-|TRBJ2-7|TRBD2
TGTGCCAGCAGCTTGGGACTAGCGGGAATCGAGCAGTACTTC
CASSLGLAGIEQYF
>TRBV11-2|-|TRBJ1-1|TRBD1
TGTGCCAGCAGCTTAAGGTTGGCGGAGGCAGGGGGAATGAACACTGAAGCTTTCTTT
CASSLRLAEAGGMNTEAFF
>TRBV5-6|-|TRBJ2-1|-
TGTGCCAGCAGCCTCCAACAATTTACGGCATTTTACAATGAGCAGTTCTTC
CASSLQQFTAFYNEQFF
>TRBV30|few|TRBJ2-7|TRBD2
TGTGCCTGGAGTGTACGGGACTACCCCTCCTACGAGCAGTACTTC
CAWSVRDYPSYEQYF
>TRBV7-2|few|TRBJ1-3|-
TGTGCCAGCAGCTTAGCTGGTTGGCGAGGGGCAGGAAACACCATATATTTT
CASSLAGWRGAGNTIYF
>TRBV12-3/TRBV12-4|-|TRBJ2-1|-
TGTGCCAGCAGTCCTCTGGGACGGGGTTACAATGAGCAGTTCTTC
CASSPLGRGYNEQFF
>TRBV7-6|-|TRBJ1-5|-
TGTGCCAGCAGCGTTCAAAATCAGCCCCAGCATTTT
CASSVQNQPQHF
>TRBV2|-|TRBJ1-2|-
TGTGCCAGCACCCGAGGCCCCCGGGCAGGGAATAAGTCTGGCTACACCTTC
CASTRGPRAGNKSGYTF
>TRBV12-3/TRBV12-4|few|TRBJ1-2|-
TGTGCCAGCAGTTTTTCGGAGACGGGCTACACCTTC
CASSFSETGYTF
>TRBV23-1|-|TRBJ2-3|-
TGCGCCAGCAGTCAATCGGGTGGGGGGAAAGGAATCAACACAGATACGCAGTATTTT
CASSQSGGGKGINTDTQYF
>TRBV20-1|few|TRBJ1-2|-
TGCAGTGCTCTCCCAGGCCCACATAACTATGGCTACACCTTC
CSALPGPHNYGYTF